This is a list of T cell receptor beta chains from one sample in a study of T-cell memory formation after mild COVID-19. One entry per CDR3 protein, called by TCRdb with MiXCR from the 5' RACE reads. The sample records some 330,000 distinct CDR3 sequences, around a fifth being singletons. Sample: PBMCs or a T cell subset sorted from them (not recorded which). The receptors were sampled from an adult woman who had mild COVID-19 (a few samples of this study predate the infection). Cell type and time point are not known. The CDR3 runs from the conserved cysteine through the conserved F or W. Each record gives: V gene, D gene, clone size, J gene, CDR3 protein, CDR3 DNA. A D gene is named only where the DNA matches it firmly. Clone size appears in some rows only: once, few, many, or a class for an expanded clone.

>TRBV30|.|.|TRBJ1-1
CAWSDRVNTEAFF
TGTGCCTGGAGTGACAGGGTCAACACTGAAGCTTTCTTT
>TRBV5-1|.|.|TRBJ1-4
CASSLLGTNEKLFF
TGCGCCAGCAGCTTGTTGGGCACTAATGAAAAACTGTTTTTT
>TRBV27|TRBD2|.|TRBJ2-7
CASSFVTAGEQYF
TGTGCCAGCAGTTTTGTGACAGCGGGGGAGCAGTACTTC
>TRBV12-3/TRBV12-4|.|.|TRBJ1-2
CASSFGVPGAYGYTF
TGTGCCAGCAGTTTTGGAGTCCCGGGCGCCTATGGCTACACCTTC
>TRBV5-6|.|.|TRBJ2-7
CASSLGGAGSSYEQYF
TGTGCCAGCAGCTTGGGGGGGGCGGGGAGCTCCTACGAGCAGTACTTC
>TRBV12-3/TRBV12-4|TRBD2|.|TRBJ2-7
CASSFLAGTYEQYF
TGTGCCAGCAGTTTTCTAGCGGGTACCTACGAGCAGTACTTC
>TRBV5-6|.|.|TRBJ2-2
CASSLWGTSNTGELFF
TGTGCCAGCAGCTTATGGGGTACCTCTAACACCGGGGAGCTGTTTTTT
>TRBV25-1|TRBD1|few|TRBJ1-6
CASSHRDSHSPLHF
TGTGCCAGCAGCCACCGGGACAGTCATTCACCCCTCCACTTT
>TRBV7-6|TRBD1|.|TRBJ1-1
CASSPGTGGVVNTEAFF
TGTGCCAGCAGCCCCGGGACAGGGGGCGTCGTTAACACTGAAGCTTTCTTT
>TRBV15|TRBD1|.|TRBJ2-7
CATSIDRASEQYF
TGTGCCACCAGCATAGACAGGGCAAGCGAGCAGTACTTC
>TRBV5-1|TRBD2|many|TRBJ2-6
CASSAGGTGANVLTF
TGCGCCAGCAGCGCGGGGGGAACTGGGGCCAACGTCCTGACTTTC
>TRBV12-3/TRBV12-4|.|.|TRBJ1-2
CASSLSGGGETYGYTF
TGTGCCAGCAGTTTGTCCGGAGGGGGAGAGACCTATGGCTACACCTTC
>TRBV4-3|TRBD2|.|TRBJ2-1
CASSRGSGSPYNEQFF
TGCGCCAGCAGCCGAGGGAGCGGGAGCCCCTACAATGAGCAGTTCTTC
>TRBV11-3|.|.|TRBJ2-2
CASSLDYEILGTGELFF
TGTGCCAGCAGCTTAGATTATGAGATACTAGGAACCGGGGAGCTGTTTTTT
>TRBV5-1|TRBD1|.|TRBJ1-2
CASSLVTGNGIGYTF
TGCGCCAGCAGCTTGGTGACAGGGAATGGGATTGGCTACACCTTC
>TRBV5-1|.|.|TRBJ1-2
CASSLRGVEGYTF
TGCGCCAGCAGCCTCAGGGGCGTAGAAGGCTACACCTTC
>TRBV18|.|.|TRBJ2-4
CASSPSGTSGAKNIQYF
TGTGCCAGCTCACCATCTGGGACAAGTGGGGCCAAAAACATTCAGTACTTC
>TRBV7-2|TRBD2|.|TRBJ2-3
CASKAQRGSTDTQYF
TGTGCCAGCAAGGCACAGCGGGGGAGCACAGATACGCAGTATTTT
>TRBV3-1|TRBD1|few|TRBJ2-2
CASTLTGTGKTGELFF
TGTGCCAGCACTTTGACCGGGACAGGAAAAACCGGGGAGCTGTTTTTT
>TRBV12-3/TRBV12-4|.|.|TRBJ1-1
CASRKGGGTEAFF
TGTGCCAGCAGAAAAGGGGGAGGCACTGAAGCTTTCTTT
>TRBV7-6|.|few|TRBJ2-2
CASSLDRAIPGELFF
TGTGCCAGCAGCTTAGACCGGGCTATCCCCGGGGAGCTGTTTTTT
>TRBV7-9|.|few|TRBJ2-7
CASSPTLGSGVSYEQYF
TGTGCCAGCAGCCCCACACTTGGTTCTGGCGTCTCCTACGAGCAGTACTTC
>TRBV5-1|.|.|TRBJ2-5
CASSLAETETQYF
TGCGCCAGCAGCTTGGCCGAGACAGAGACCCAGTACTTC
>TRBV24-1|TRBD1|.|TRBJ1-1
CATSAGTGRTEAFF
TGTGCCACCAGTGCCGGGACAGGGAGGACTGAAGCTTTCTTT
>TRBV5-4|TRBD1|.|TRBJ1-2
CASTTGKGQGRGYTF
TGTGCCAGCACCACCGGTAAAGGACAGGGAAGAGGCTACACCTTC
>TRBV4-3|.|.|TRBJ2-1
CASSQDLIAESKNEQFF
TGCGCCAGCAGCCAAGATTTGATAGCGGAATCAAAGAATGAGCAGTTCTTC
>TRBV20-1|.|.|TRBJ1-6
CSAREPPGRSYNSPLHF
TGCAGTGCTAGAGAACCCCCGGGCCGCTCCTATAATTCACCCCTCCACTTT
>TRBV7-9|TRBD1|few|TRBJ2-1
CASSLVGSVTGDNEQFF
TGTGCCAGCAGCTTAGTGGGGTCCGTGACAGGGGACAATGAGCAGTTCTTC
>TRBV28|TRBD1|.|TRBJ2-3
CASSSWGTGSTDTQYF
TGTGCCAGCAGTTCGTGGGGGACAGGGAGCACAGATACGCAGTATTTT
>TRBV7-8|.|few|TRBJ2-2
CASSLALGGPVGELFF
TGTGCCAGCAGCTTAGCGTTAGGAGGGCCGGTCGGGGAGCTGTTTTTT
>TRBV12-3/TRBV12-4|.|many|TRBJ2-2
CASSLGLGTGELFF
TGTGCCAGCAGTTTGGGGCTCGGTACCGGGGAGCTGTTTTTT
>TRBV5-1|TRBD1|few|TRBJ1-5
CASSATGDQPQHF
TGCGCCAGCAGCGCCACAGGGGATCAGCCCCAGCATTTT
>TRBV29-1|.|few|TRBJ2-1
CSSVGRGNEQFF
TGCAGCTCCGTGGGCCGGGGAAATGAGCAGTTCTTC
>TRBV4-2|TRBD1|.|TRBJ2-7
CASSQVGQGEGTYEQYF
TGTGCCAGCAGCCAAGTGGGACAGGGAGAAGGAACCTACGAGCAGTACTTC
>TRBV29-1|.|few|TRBJ1-2
CSVETRKDGYTF
TGCAGCGTTGAAACCAGGAAGGATGGCTACACCTTC
>TRBV12-3/TRBV12-4|TRBD2|.|TRBJ2-7
CASSLGARLAGSREQYF
TGTGCCAGCAGTTTAGGGGCGCGTCTAGCGGGGTCACGGGAGCAGTACTTC
>TRBV7-9|.|few|TRBJ1-4
CASSLSQGGEKLFF
TGTGCCAGCAGCTTGTCACAGGGCGGTGAAAAACTGTTTTTT
>TRBV10-3|.|.|TRBJ2-7
CATLDTYEQYF
TGTGCCACTTTGGACACTTACGAGCAGTACTTC
>TRBV6-5|.|.|TRBJ2-7
CAIRKAGSYEQYF
TGTGCCATTCGGAAGGCCGGCTCCTACGAGCAGTACTTC
>TRBV24-1|.|many|TRBJ2-1
CATSDSSASLGNEQFF
TGTGCCACCAGTGATTCGTCCGCGAGCTTGGGCAATGAGCAGTTCTTC
>TRBV6-6|.|.|TRBJ2-7
CASSYSVEAYEQYF
TGTGCCAGCAGTTACTCGGTGGAGGCCTACGAGCAGTACTTC
>TRBV20-1|.|few|TRBJ2-5
CSATKDGGTQYF
TGCAGTGCTACTAAGGACGGAGGGACCCAGTACTTC
>TRBV20-1|TRBD1|.|TRBJ1-2
CSAPTGGEGYTF
TGCAGTGCGCCGACAGGGGGCGAAGGCTACACCTTC
>TRBV4-1|TRBD1|.|TRBJ2-2
CASSQWNRGTNTGELFF
TGCGCCAGCAGCCAATGGAACAGGGGCACGAACACCGGGGAGCTGTTTTTT
>TRBV10-3|.|.|TRBJ2-1
CASHPGGSYNEQFF
TGTGCCTCCCACCCCGGCGGCTCCTACAATGAGCAGTTCTTC
>TRBV7-9|.|.|TRBJ2-2
CASSVPRGAGELFF
TGTGCCAGCAGCGTGCCGAGGGGGGCCGGGGAGCTGTTTTTT
>TRBV6-2/TRBV6-3|.|.|TRBJ2-3
CASSYSSSTDTQYF
TGTGCCAGCAGTTACTCATCTAGCACAGATACGCAGTATTTT
>TRBV19|.|few|TRBJ1-5
CASSIQGSNQPQHF
TGTGCCAGTAGTATCCAGGGGAGCAATCAGCCCCAGCATTTT
>TRBV11-2|.|.|TRBJ1-1
CASSLSVQGKNTEAFF
TGTGCCAGCAGCTTATCCGTACAGGGAAAGAACACTGAAGCTTTCTTT
>TRBV29-1|.|.|TRBJ1-1
CSVESPEAAEAFF
TGCAGCGTTGAAAGCCCGGAGGCCGCTGAAGCTTTCTTT
>TRBV7-2|.|.|TRBJ2-3
CASSAQNPLADTQYF
TGTGCCAGCAGCGCGCAAAACCCGCTAGCAGATACGCAGTATTTT
>TRBV18|.|.|TRBJ1-2
CASSLGPSNYGYTF
TGTGCCAGCTCCCTGGGACCGTCCAACTATGGCTACACCTTC
>TRBV7-9|.|few|TRBJ2-3
CASSTGGADTQYF
TGTGCCAGCAGCACAGGTGGTGCAGATACGCAGTATTTT
>TRBV9|.|few|TRBJ2-7
CASSVGEYYEQYF
TGTGCCAGCAGCGTAGGGGAGTACTACGAGCAGTACTTC